The TCR beta chain under discussion was sequenced for a study of T cells in Graves' hyperthyroidism and ophthalmopathy. With respect to this clonotype: Its antigen is undetermined.

The V and J ends lost 8 bases and 0 bases, in that order; junction bases with no gene match: 4. Germline CDR1 SNHLY, CDR2 FYNNEI. This CDR3 contains 14 residues. What was amplified from RNA transcripts were TCR beta CDR3 regions. Researchers ran a first-round RT-PCR on the TCR CDR3 using the HTBI primer set. TCRdb re-called the multiplex PCR reads through MiXCR, storing one row per CDR3 protein. The table includes hundreds of thousands of distinct CDR3 sequences, around 42% detected once. Study results and caveats: Most thyroid clonotypes expanded above 0.001 appeared in blood too.

Sequencing input: peripheral blood or thyroid tissue (not recorded which). This sequence originates from a woman between 18 and 30 years old with Graves' hyperthyroidism. The genes are TRBV2 and TRBJ1-2; 9 positions agree with TRBD1. The CDR3, as DNA: TGTGCCAGCGGACAGGGGACTACTAACTATGGCTACACCTTC. This codes for CASGQGTTNYGYTF.